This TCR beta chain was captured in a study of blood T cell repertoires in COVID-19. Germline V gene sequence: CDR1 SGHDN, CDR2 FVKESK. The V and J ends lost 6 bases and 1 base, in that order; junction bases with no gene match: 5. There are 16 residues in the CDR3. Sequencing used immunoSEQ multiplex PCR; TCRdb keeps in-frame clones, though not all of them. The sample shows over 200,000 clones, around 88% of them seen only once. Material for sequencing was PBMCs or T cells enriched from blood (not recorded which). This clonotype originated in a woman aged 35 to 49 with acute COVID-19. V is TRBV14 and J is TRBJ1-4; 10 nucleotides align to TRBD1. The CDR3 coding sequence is TGTGCCAGCAGGGGGACAGGGGAGGAAACTAATGAAAAACTGTTTTTT. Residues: CASRGTGEETNEKLFF.